Below, 11 T cell receptor beta chains from the same sample are listed, as sequenced in a study of blood T cell repertoires in COVID-19. TCRdb's table, derived via immunoSEQ multiplex PCR, lists solely in-frame clones and lacks some. The table records about 350,000 clones, around nine tenths of them present only once. Material: peripheral blood. Source of these receptors: a woman younger than 30 who had recovered from COVID-19.

V gene TRBV5-1 combines with J gene TRBJ2-1; perhaps TRBD1 as D (6 bases). Deletions cut 4 bases from V and 4 bases from J, with 12 bases between. Germline CDR1 SGHRS, CDR2 YFSETQ. This CDR3 is built from 14 residues. CDR3 in DNA: TGCGCCAGCAGCCATAATGGACAGTACAATGAGCAGTTCTTC. Amino acids: CASSHNGQYNEQFF.

The CDR3 DNA sequence: TGTGCCAGCAGTTACTCACAGGGGGGGATCACAGATACGCAGTATTTT. Protein product: CASSYSQGGITDTQYF. The chain is built from TRBV6-5 and TRBJ2-3; D perhaps matches TRBD1 (8 bases). The CDR3 has 16 amino acids. Germline V gene lookup returns CDR1 MNHEY and CDR2 SVGAGI. V lost 0 bases and J 2 bases, leaving 12 bases between the germline ends.

The V gene is TRBV13, the J gene TRBJ2-6; D may be TRBD1 (5 bases). This CDR3 contains 14 residues. Trimming took off 5 bases at V and 4 bases at J, with 9 bases between the two ends. CDR1 is PRHDT and CDR2 is FYEKMQ in the germline V gene (reference sequence). CDR3: CASSPGSGANVLTF. The CDR3 DNA sequence: TGTGCCAGCAGCCCAGGGTCCGGGGCCAACGTCCTGACTTTC. Full variable domain (missing parts from reference TRBV13 and TRBJ2-6): AAGVIQSPRHLIKEKRETATLKCYPIPRHDTVYWYQQGPGQDPQFLISFYEKMQSDKGSIPDRFSAQQFSDYHSELNMSSLELGDSALYFCASSPGSGANVLTFGAGSRLTVL.

The chain combines TRBV2 with TRBJ1-1; TRBD1 agrees at 7 bases. The V gene end was trimmed by 2 bases and the J gene end by 4 bases; junction bases not matched to a gene: 1. Germline loops: CDR1 SNHLY, CDR2 FYNNEI. This CDR3 is built from 13 residues. In DNA, the CDR3 is TGTGCCAGCAGTGAATCAGGGGGCACTGAAGCTTTCTTT. Its protein product is CASSESGGTEAFF.

The chain uses TRBV11-3 and TRBJ1-6; D gene uncertain. Germline lookup yields CDR1 SGHNT and CDR2 YENEEA. V lost 0 bases, J lost 3 bases, and 18 bases lay in between. The CDR3 contains 19 residues. The CDR3 loop is CASSLDWVERGVYNSPLHF. The CDR3 DNA reads TGTGCCAGCAGCTTAGATTGGGTGGAGCGAGGCGTCTATAATTCACCCCTCCACTTT. The full variable domain, with the rest looked up from reference TRBV11-3 and TRBJ1-6, is EAGVVQSPRYKIIEKKQPVAFWCNPISGHNTLYWYLQNLGQGPELLIRYENEEAVDDSQLPKDRFSAERLKGVDSTLKIQPAELGDSAVYLCASSLDWVERGVYNSPLHFGNGTRLTVT.

The V gene is TRBV4-3, the J gene TRBJ1-1; D not certain. This CDR3 region has 14 residues. The V end was cut by 1 base, the J end by 0 bases, with 6 bases between. Germline-derived CDR1 and CDR2 are LGHNA and YSLEER. CDR3 in amino acids: CASSQGEMNTEAFF. The CDR3 DNA reads TGCGCCAGCAGCCAAGGGGAGATGAACACTGAAGCTTTCTTT.

This chain connects TRBV11-3 to TRBJ2-2; a weak D match, TRBD1 (5 bases). The CDR3 extends over 14 amino acids. V gave up 8 bases and J gave up 2 bases, with 12 bases separating them. Germline-derived CDR1 and CDR2 are SGHNT and YENEEA. CDR3 sequence reads: CASRSDRNTGELFF. As DNA, the CDR3 is TGTGCCAGCCGCTCCGACAGAAACACCGGGGAGCTGTTTTTT.

The chain has TRBV25-1 and TRBJ2-5; TRBD2 is a possible D gene (5 bases). Trimming removed 7 bases at V and 2 bases at J, with 23 bases between. In germline, CDR1 is MGHDK, CDR2 SYGVNS. CDR3 length: 17 residues. CDR3 in DNA: TGTGCCAGCATACCTCCCGGGGATCCCAGCCCACAAGAGACCCAGTACTTC. Residues: CASIPPGDPSPQETQYF.

The J gene is TRBJ2-1, the V gene TRBV19; maybe TRBD1 (5 bases). CDR1 and CDR2 from the germline V gene are LNHDA and SQIVND (reference sequence). The CDR3 consists of 14 residues. V was clipped by 10 bases and J by 2 bases, with 15 bases between them. The DNA of the CDR3 is TGTGCCACCGCGGACACGAGGACCTACAATGAGCAGTTCTTC. Its translation is CATADTRTYNEQFF.

J is TRBJ1-5 and V is TRBV10-2, with D uncertain. CDR3 length equals 15 residues. In germline, CDR1 is WSHSY, CDR2 SAAADI. The V and J ends lost 3 bases and 4 bases respectively, with 13 bases between them. The CDR3: CASSDWVAGNQPQHF. In nucleotides, the CDR3 is TGCGCCAGCAGTGATTGGGTGGCAGGAAATCAGCCCCAGCATTTT.

This chain joins TRBV7-2 and TRBJ2-7, with 10 bases identical to TRBD2. Germline V gene data show CDR1 as SGHTA and CDR2 as FQGNSA. Trimming at V came to 4 bases and at J to 0 bases, leaving 12 bases not matched to a gene. This CDR3 spans 18 amino acids. CDR3 DNA: TGTGCCAGCAGCTCCGACGTGCTAGCGGGAGACGGCTCCTACGAGCAGTACGTC. Its protein product is CASSSDVLAGDGSYEQYV.